This TCR beta chain originates from a study of CD8 T cells in ankylosing spondylitis. The V segment lost 5 bases and the J segment 9 bases; nucleotides outside the gene matches: 8. The CDR3 has 14 residues. CDR1 and CDR2 from the germline V gene are DFQATT and SNEGSKA (reference sequence). This clonotype was recorded many times. No antigen is known for it. TCRdb processed the 5' RACE reads anew with MiXCR; each CDR3 protein has one entry. The table records some 250,000 distinct CDR3 sequences, 8% to 9.5% of them present only once. Findings and caveats of the study: Certain motif variants had earlier appeared in reactive arthritis synovial fluid and blood. Matched synovial fluid from ankylosing spondylitis patients was reported to be enriched for disease-linked clones. In ankylosing spondylitis blood, a motif of 7 to 9 highly homologous TCR beta variants appeared characteristic.

The V call is TRBV20-1, the J call TRBJ1-6; 9 bases fit TRBD1. The sequenced sample consisted of blood, either unsorted or a sorted T cell fraction (not recorded which). The TCR sequence derives from a male donor with ankylosing spondylitis or in good health (not recorded which). The CDR3 DNA is TGCAGTGCTTACAGGGGGCCGAGTTCTTCACCCCTCCACTTT. It is translated as CSAYRGPSSSPLHF.